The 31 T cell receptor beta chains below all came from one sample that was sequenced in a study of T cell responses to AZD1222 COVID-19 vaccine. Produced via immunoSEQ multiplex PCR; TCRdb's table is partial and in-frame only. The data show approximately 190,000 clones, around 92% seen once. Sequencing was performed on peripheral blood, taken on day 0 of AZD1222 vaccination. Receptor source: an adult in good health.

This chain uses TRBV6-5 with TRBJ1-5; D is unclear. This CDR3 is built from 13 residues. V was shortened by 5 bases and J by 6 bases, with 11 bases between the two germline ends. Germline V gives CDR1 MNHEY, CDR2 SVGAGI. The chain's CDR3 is CASSPLASQPQHF. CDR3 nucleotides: TGTGCCAGCAGTCCCCTGGCTTCTCAGCCCCAGCATTTT.

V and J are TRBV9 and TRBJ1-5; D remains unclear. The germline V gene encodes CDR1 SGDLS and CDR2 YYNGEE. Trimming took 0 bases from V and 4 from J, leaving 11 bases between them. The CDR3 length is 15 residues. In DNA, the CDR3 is TGTGCCAGCAGCGTAGCAGCCAACAGTAATCAGCCCCAGCATTTT. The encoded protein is CASSVAANSNQPQHF.

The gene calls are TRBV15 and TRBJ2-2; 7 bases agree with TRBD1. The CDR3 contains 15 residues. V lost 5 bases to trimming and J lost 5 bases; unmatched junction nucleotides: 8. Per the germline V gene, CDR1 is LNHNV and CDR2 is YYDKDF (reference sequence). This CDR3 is CATSARQGRTGELFF. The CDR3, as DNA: TGTGCCACCAGCGCCAGACAGGGCCGGACCGGGGAGCTGTTTTTT.

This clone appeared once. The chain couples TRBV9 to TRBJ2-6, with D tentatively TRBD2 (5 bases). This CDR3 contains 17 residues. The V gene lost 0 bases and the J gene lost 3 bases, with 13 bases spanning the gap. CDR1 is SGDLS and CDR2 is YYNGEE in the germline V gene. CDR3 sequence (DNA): TGTGCCAGCAGCGTAGAAAAGGAGGTTCGTGGGGCCAACGTCCTGACTTTC. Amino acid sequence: CASSVEKEVRGANVLTF.

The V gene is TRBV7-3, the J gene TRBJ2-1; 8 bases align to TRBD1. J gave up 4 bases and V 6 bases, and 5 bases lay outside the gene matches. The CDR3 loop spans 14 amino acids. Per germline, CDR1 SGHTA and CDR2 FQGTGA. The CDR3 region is CASRPGGSYNEQFF. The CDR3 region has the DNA TGTGCCAGCAGGCCAGGGGGCAGTTACAATGAGCAGTTCTTC.

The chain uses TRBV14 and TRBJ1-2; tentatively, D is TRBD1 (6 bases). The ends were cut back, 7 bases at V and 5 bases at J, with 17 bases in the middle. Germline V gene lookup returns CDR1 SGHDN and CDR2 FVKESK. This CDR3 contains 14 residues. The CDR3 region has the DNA TGTGCCAGCAAGGGACTTGACAGGCCATATGGCTACACCTTC. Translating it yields CASKGLDRPYGYTF.

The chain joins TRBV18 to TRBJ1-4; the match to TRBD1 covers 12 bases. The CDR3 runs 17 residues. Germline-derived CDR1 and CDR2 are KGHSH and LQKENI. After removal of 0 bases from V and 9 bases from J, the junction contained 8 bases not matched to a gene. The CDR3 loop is CASSPPGQGAKKQKLFF. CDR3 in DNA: TGTGCCAGCTCACCACCGGGACAGGGGGCAAAAAAACAAAAACTGTTTTTT.

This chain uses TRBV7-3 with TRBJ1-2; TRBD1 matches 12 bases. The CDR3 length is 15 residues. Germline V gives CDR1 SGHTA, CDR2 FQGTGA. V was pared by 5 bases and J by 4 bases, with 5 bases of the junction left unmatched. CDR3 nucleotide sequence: TGTGCCAGCAGCCCCGGGACAGGGGGCTTCTATGGCTACACCTTC. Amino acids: CASSPGTGGFYGYTF.

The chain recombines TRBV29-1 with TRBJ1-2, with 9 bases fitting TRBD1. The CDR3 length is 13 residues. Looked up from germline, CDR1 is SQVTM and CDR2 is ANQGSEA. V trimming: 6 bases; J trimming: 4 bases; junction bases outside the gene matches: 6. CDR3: CSVPGTGPYGYTF. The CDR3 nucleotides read TGCAGCGTCCCCGGGACAGGGCCCTATGGCTACACCTTC.

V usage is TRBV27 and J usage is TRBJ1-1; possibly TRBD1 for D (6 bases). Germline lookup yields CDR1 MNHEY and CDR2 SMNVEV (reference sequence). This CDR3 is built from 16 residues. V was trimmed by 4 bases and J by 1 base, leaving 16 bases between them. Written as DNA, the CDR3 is TGTGCCAGCAGTTCACGGTTCAGGGGACCGAACACTGAAGCTTTCTTT. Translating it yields CASSSRFRGPNTEAFF.

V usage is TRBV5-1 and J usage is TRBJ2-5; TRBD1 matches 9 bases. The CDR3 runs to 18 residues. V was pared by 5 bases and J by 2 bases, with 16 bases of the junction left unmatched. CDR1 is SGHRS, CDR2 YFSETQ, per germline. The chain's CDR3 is CASSSGQGWPLVQETQYF. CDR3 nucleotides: TGCGCCAGCAGTTCGGGACAGGGTTGGCCTCTCGTTCAAGAGACCCAGTACTTC.

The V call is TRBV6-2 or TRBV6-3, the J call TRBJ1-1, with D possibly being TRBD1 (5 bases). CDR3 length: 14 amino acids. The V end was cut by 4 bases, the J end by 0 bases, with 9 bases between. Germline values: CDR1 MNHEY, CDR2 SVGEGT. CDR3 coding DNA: TGTGCCAGCAGTTTGGGACGTTTGAACACTGAAGCTTTCTTT. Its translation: CASSLGRLNTEAFF.

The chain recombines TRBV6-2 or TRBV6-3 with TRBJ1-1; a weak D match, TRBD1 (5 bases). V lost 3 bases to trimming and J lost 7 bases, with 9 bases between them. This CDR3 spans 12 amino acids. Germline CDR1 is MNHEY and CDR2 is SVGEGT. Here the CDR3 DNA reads TGTGCCAGCAGTTATCGGGGGGTTGAAGCTTTCTTT. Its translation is CASSYRGVEAFF.

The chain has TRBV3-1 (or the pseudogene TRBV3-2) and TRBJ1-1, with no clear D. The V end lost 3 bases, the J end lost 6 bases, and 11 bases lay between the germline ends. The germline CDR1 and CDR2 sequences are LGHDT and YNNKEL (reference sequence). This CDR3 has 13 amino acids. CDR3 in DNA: TGTGCCAGCAGCCAGTTCGGACGTGCTGAAGCTTTCTTT. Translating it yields CASSQFGRAEAFF.

CDR3 in DNA: TGTGCCAGCAGCACACCAGGGGGCTATGGCTACACCTTC. This translates into CASSTPGGYGYTF. The chain carries TRBV12-3 or TRBV12-4 and TRBJ1-2; TRBD1 aligns across 7 bases. After removal of 6 bases from V and 4 bases from J, the junction contained 5 bases not matched to a gene. The CDR3 is 13 residues long.

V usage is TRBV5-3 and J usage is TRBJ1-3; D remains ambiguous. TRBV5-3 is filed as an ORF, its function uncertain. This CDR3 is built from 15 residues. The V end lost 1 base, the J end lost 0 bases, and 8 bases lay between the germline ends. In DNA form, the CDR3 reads TGTGCCAGAAGCTTGATCGGGTTCTCTGGAAACACCATATATTTT. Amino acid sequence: CARSLIGFSGNTIYF.

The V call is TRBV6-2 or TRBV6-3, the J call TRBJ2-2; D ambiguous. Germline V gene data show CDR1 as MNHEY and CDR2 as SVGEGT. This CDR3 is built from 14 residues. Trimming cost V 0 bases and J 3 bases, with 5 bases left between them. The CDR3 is CASSYSWDTGELFF. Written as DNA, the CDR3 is TGTGCCAGCAGTTACTCTTGGGACACCGGGGAGCTGTTTTTT.

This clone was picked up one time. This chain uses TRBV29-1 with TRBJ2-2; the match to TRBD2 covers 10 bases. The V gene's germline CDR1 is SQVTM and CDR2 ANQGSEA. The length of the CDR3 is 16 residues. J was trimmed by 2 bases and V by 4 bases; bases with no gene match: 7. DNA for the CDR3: TGCAGCGTTGGAGTAGCGGGGGGCGGAAACACCGGGGAGCTGTTTTTT. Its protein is CSVGVAGGGNTGELFF.

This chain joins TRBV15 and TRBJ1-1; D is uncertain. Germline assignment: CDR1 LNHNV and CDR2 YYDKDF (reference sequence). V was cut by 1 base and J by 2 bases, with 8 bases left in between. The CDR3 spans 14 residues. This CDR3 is CATSRGPGNTEAFF. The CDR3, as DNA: TGTGCCACCAGCAGAGGCCCCGGAAACACTGAAGCTTTCTTT.

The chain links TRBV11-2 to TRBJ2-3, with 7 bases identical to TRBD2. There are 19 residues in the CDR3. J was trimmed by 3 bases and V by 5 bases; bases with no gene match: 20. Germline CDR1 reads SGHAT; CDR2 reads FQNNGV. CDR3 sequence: CASSPRPTRLGGVTDTQYF. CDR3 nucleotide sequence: TGTGCCAGCAGCCCGAGACCGACGCGGTTGGGGGGGGTAACAGATACGCAGTATTTT.

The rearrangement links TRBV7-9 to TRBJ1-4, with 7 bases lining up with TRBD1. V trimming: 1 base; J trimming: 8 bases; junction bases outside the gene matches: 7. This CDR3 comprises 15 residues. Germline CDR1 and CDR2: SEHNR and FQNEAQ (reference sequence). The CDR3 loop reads CASSLEVAGGEKLFF. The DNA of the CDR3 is TGTGCCAGCAGCTTAGAAGTCGCAGGGGGAGAAAAACTGTTTTTT.

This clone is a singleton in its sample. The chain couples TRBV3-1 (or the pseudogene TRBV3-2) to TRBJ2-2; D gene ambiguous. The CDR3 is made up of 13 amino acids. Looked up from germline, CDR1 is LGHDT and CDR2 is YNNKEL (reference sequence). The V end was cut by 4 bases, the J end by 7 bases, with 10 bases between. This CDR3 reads CASSLLANGELFF. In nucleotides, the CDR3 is TGTGCCAGCAGCCTCTTAGCTAACGGGGAGCTGTTTTTT.

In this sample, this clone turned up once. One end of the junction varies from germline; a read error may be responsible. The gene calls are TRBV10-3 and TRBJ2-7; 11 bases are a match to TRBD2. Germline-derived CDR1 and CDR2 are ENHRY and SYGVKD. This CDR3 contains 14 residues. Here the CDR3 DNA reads TGTGCCATCAGTGAGTCGTCTGCTAGCGGGGGGAAGGACTTC. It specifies CAISESSASGGKDF.

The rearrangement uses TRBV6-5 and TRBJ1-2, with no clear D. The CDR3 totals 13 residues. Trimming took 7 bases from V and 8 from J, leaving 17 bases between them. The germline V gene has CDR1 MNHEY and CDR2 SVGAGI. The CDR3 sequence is CASKNTELGGYTF. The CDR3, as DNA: TGTGCCAGCAAAAATACAGAATTGGGCGGCTACACCTTC.

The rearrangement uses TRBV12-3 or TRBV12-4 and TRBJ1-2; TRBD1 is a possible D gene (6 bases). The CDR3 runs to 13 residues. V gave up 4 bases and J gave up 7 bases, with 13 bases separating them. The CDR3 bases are TGTGCCAGCAGTTCCACAGGGTCCGGTGGCTACACCTTC. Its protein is CASSSTGSGGYTF.

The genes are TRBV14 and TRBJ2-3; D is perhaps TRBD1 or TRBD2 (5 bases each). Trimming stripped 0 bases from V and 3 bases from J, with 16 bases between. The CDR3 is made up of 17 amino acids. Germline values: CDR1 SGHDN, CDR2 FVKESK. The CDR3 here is CASSQDYGGDTTDTQYF. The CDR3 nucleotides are TGTGCCAGCAGCCAAGATTATGGGGGTGACACGACAGATACGCAGTATTTT.

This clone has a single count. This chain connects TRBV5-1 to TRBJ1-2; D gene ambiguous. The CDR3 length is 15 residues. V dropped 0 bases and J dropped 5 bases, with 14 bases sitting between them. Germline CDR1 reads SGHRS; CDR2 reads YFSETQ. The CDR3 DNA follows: TGCGCCAGCAGCTTGGAGTTATGGGATCCTTATGGCTACACCTTC. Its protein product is CASSLELWDPYGYTF.

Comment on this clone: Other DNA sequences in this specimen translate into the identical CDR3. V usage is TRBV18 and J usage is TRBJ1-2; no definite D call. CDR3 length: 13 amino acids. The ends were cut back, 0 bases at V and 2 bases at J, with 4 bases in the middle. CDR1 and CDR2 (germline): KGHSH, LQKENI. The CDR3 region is CASSPPENYGYTF. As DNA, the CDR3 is TGTGCCAGCTCACCACCCGAAAACTATGGCTACACCTTC.

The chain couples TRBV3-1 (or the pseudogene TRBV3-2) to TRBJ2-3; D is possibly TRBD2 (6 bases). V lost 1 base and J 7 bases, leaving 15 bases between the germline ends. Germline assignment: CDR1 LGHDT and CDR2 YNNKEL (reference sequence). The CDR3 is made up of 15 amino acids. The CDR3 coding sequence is TGTGCCAGCAGCCAAGTATACGGGGGTGGGAATACGCAGTATTTT. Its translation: CASSQVYGGGNTQYF.

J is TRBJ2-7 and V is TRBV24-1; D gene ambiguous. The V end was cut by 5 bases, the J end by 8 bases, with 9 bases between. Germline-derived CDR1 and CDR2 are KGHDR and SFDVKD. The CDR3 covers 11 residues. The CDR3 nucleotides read TGTGCCACCAGTGTCGGGCTACAGCAGTACTTC. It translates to CATSVGLQQYF.

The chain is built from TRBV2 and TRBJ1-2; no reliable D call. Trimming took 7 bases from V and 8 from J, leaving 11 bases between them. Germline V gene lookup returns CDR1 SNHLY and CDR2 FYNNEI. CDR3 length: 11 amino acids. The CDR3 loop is CASIRIGGYTF. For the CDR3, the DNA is TGTGCCAGCATCAGAATAGGAGGCTACACCTTC.